Following are 28 T cell receptor beta chains from one sample sequenced in a study of brain metastases from non-small cell lung cancer. Repertoires were generated with immunoSEQ multiplex PCR, while TCRdb's copy carries only in-frame clones and drops some. The sample carries over a thousand clones, 90% recorded once. Sequenced sample: primary lung tumor tissue. The source of these receptors is a donor aged 40 or over with non-small cell lung cancer.

The CDR3 coding sequence is TGTGCCAGCAGTGAAGAAAGGATTCGGGCGCAGTACTTC. Its protein product is CASSEERIRAQYF. This chain links TRBV6-1 with TRBJ2-7; no reliable D call. V was shortened by 1 base and J by 9 bases, with 13 bases between the two germline ends. The CDR3 is 13 residues long. Germline V gives CDR1 MNHNS, CDR2 SASEGT.

The genes are TRBV18 and TRBJ2-1; TRBD1 matches 8 bases. V lost 1 base, J lost 3 bases, and 8 bases stayed unmatched. CDR1 and CDR2 from the germline V gene are KGHSH and LQKENI. The CDR3 has 17 amino acids. The chain's CDR3 is CASSPLGRQGFYNEQFF. Written as DNA, the CDR3 is TGTGCCAGCTCACCACTGGGGAGACAGGGGTTCTACAATGAGCAGTTCTTC.

The gene calls are TRBV19 and TRBJ2-7; D possibly matches TRBD1 or TRBD2 (5 bases each). The CDR3 is 13 residues long. CDR1 is LNHDA, CDR2 SQIVND, per germline (reference sequence). V was pared by 5 bases and J by 0 bases, with 8 bases between. The CDR3 here is CASSSGSSYEQYF. CDR3 coding DNA: TGTGCCAGTAGTTCAGGGAGCTCCTACGAGCAGTACTTC.

As DNA, the CDR3 is TGTGCCAACAGGGAAATGACAGGGGGCGCGGGTGGCTACACCTTC. Translated: CANREMTGGAGGYTF. The chain links TRBV2 to TRBJ1-2; 10 bases are a match to TRBD1. The CDR3 totals 15 residues. Germline V gene sequence: CDR1 SNHLY, CDR2 FYNNEI. V lost 10 bases to trimming and J lost 7 bases; unmatched junction nucleotides: 15. The full variable domain, with the rest looked up from reference TRBV2 and TRBJ1-2, is EPEVTQTPSHQVTQMGQEVILRCVPISNHLYFYWYRQILGQKVEFLVSFYNNEISEKSEIFDDQFSVERPDGSNFTLKIRSTKLEDSAMYFCANREMTGGAGGYTFGSGTRLTVV.

This clone was detected a few times. CDR3 in amino acids: CASGPGGSTDTQYF. Written as DNA, the CDR3 is TGTGCTAGTGGTCCCGGGGGGAGCACAGATACGCAGTATTTT. The chain combines TRBV12-5 with TRBJ2-3; TRBD2 aligns across 7 bases. J gave up 0 bases and V 5 bases, and 2 bases lay outside the gene matches. This CDR3 spans 14 amino acids. The germline CDR1 and CDR2 sequences are LGHNT and FRNRAP.

This clone has only one observation. The V call is TRBV7-9, the J call TRBJ2-7; either TRBD1 or TRBD2 may supply D (6 bases each). The CDR3 length is 15 residues. Trimming shortened V by 2 bases and J by 3 bases, and 14 bases separated the two germline ends. Germline V gene data show CDR1 as SEHNR and CDR2 as FQNEAQ (reference sequence). The CDR3 nucleotides are TGTGCCAGCAGCTTATCGGGGGCCAGAGACTACGAGCAGTACTTC. Translation: CASSLSGARDYEQYF.

The chain uses TRBV6-8 and TRBJ2-4; possible D gene TRBD2, 6 bases. This CDR3 region has 14 residues. Germline loops: CDR1 MNHGY, CDR2 SAAAGT. Between the trimmed V and J ends, which lost 6 bases and 0 bases, there was a span of 9 bases. In DNA, the CDR3 is TGTGCCAGCAGCCCGGGACTAGCCAAAAACATTCAGTACTTC. It yields the protein CASSPGLAKNIQYF.

This clone was counted once. The rearrangement joins TRBV4-1 to TRBJ2-3; D gene uncertain. V lost 0 bases and J lost 5, with 9 bases in between. The germline V gene has CDR1 MGHRA and CDR2 YSYEKL. The length of the CDR3 is 14 residues. CDR3 loop: CASSQDLGRDTQYF. CDR3 DNA: TGCGCCAGCAGCCAAGATCTTGGCAGAGATACGCAGTATTTT.

This clone has only one observation. A read error may account for a junction end that differs from germline. The CDR3 here is CASSPQGRDEQFF. CDR3 coding DNA: TGTGCCAGCTCTCCACAGGGTAGAGATGAGCAGTTCTTC. The chain has TRBV18 and TRBJ2-1; a possible D gene is TRBD1 (6 bases). CDR1 is KGHSH, CDR2 LQKENI, per germline. This CDR3 comprises 13 residues.

The chain recombines TRBV2 with TRBJ2-3, with D perhaps assigned TRBD1 or TRBD2 (5 bases each). The V gene's germline CDR1 is SNHLY and CDR2 FYNNEI. This CDR3 has 14 residues. With 8 bases removed from V and 5 bases from J, the gap between germline ends came to 17 bases. The CDR3 loop is CASCERGPEDTQYF. As DNA, the CDR3 is TGTGCCAGCTGCGAGAGGGGCCCCGAAGATACGCAGTATTTT.

Details on this clone: A much larger clone lies one base from this, so it may be a read error. The chain couples TRBV21-1 to TRBJ1-2. TRBV21-1 is described as a pseudogene. This CDR3 comprises 15 residues. This CDR3 reads CASSSYKVLSYGYTF. The CDR3 nucleotides read TGTGCCAGCAGCAGTTACAAGGTACTGAGCTATGGCTACACCTTC.

This chain joins TRBV2 and TRBJ1-2, with a weak D call TRBD1 (6 bases). With 3 bases removed from V and 7 bases from J, the gap between germline ends came to 18 bases. CDR1 and CDR2 from the germline V gene are SNHLY and FYNNEI. The CDR3 is 15 amino acids. The CDR3 DNA follows: TGTGCCAGCAGTGAGCACGGCAGGGGCCGTTCTGGCTACACCTTC. Amino acid sequence: CASSEHGRGRSGYTF.

The rearrangement uses TRBV6-4 and TRBJ2-3, with 9 positions matching TRBD2. Trimming took 0 bases from V and 1 from J; bases not matched to a gene: 11. Germline V gene lookup returns CDR1 MRHNA and CDR2 SNTAGT. The CDR3 totals 19 residues. The CDR3 nucleotides are TGTGCCAGCAGTGACTCGACAGCGGGGGGCTCCGGAGGCACAGATACGCAGTATTTT. This sequence encodes CASSDSTAGGSGGTDTQYF.

This rearrangement joins TRBV29-1 to TRBJ2-3; 8 positions agree with TRBD2. CDR1 is SQVTM and CDR2 is ANQGSEA in the germline V gene. V shed 3 bases and J 2 bases; nucleotides not matched to a gene: 4. CDR3 length: 14 residues. CDR3 DNA: TGCAGCGTTGAGGCGGGGGGTTTCACAGATACGCAGTATTTT. Translated, it gives CSVEAGGFTDTQYF.

Regarding this clone: This same CDR3 is encoded by further DNA sequences in the sample. The V call is TRBV6-6, the J call TRBJ1-1; TRBD1 matches at 8 bases. J gave up 2 bases and V 7 bases, and 3 bases lay outside the gene matches. This CDR3 is built from 13 residues. Germline lookup yields CDR1 MNHNY and CDR2 SVGAGI (reference sequence). CDR3 sequence reads: CASIDRGNTEAFF. Written as DNA, the CDR3 is TGTGCCAGCATCGACAGGGGCAACACTGAAGCTTTCTTT.

The chain combines TRBV5-1 with TRBJ1-4; a possible D gene is TRBD1 (6 bases). The V and J ends lost 0 bases and 4 bases respectively, with 13 bases between them. Germline V gene lookup returns CDR1 SGHRS and CDR2 YFSETQ. The CDR3 has 16 residues. As DNA, the CDR3 is TGCGCCAGCAGCTTGGCCTACGGGGGCATTAATGAAAAACTGTTTTTT. This codes for CASSLAYGGINEKLFF.

The chain joins TRBV7-2 to TRBJ2-1, with D tentatively TRBD2 (5 bases). V was clipped by 3 bases and J by 7 bases, with 16 bases between them. This CDR3 contains 15 residues. In germline, CDR1 is SGHTA, CDR2 FQGNSA. The CDR3 region has the DNA TGTGCCAGCAGCTTTTCCTTTGCGGGCGAAAATGAGCAGTTCTTC. Translated, it gives CASSFSFAGENEQFF.

With regard to this clone: Relative to the germline gene, one junction end is altered; a read error may explain this. This CDR3 is also generated by other DNA sequences in the sample. This chain joins TRBV6-4 and TRBJ1-2, with D unclear. This CDR3 comprises 13 residues. Per the germline V gene, CDR1 is MRHNA and CDR2 is SNTAGT. DNA for the CDR3: TGTGCCAGCAGTGTAGAGGCGGGCTATGGCTATACCTTC. Amino acids: CASSVEAGYGYTF.

This sequence joins TRBV6-2 or TRBV6-3 and TRBJ1-1, with D tentatively TRBD1 (5 bases). This CDR3 has 13 amino acids. Germline V CDR1 and CDR2: MNHEY, SVGEGT. V shed 6 bases and J shed 1 base, with 9 bases lying between them. CDR3 DNA: TGTGCCAGCAGCCCGACAGAGAACACTGAAGCTTTCTTT. Translation: CASSPTENTEAFF.

This clone has just one count. The V and J genes are TRBV6-1 and TRBJ1-2; 7 bases fit TRBD1. Germline V lookup: CDR1 MNHNS, CDR2 SASEGT. The V segment lost 1 base and the J segment 4 bases; nucleotides outside the gene matches: 3. CDR3 size: 14 residues. Here the CDR3 reads CASSEGQGGYGYTF. The CDR3 DNA reads TGTGCCAGCAGTGAAGGACAGGGCGGCTATGGCTACACCTTC.

The genes are TRBV9 and TRBJ2-2, with D possibly being TRBD1 (5 bases). Germline V lookup: CDR1 SGDLS, CDR2 YYNGEE. The CDR3 is made up of 15 amino acids. V was cut by 3 bases and J by 1 base, with 10 bases left in between. In DNA form, the CDR3 reads TGTGCCAGCAGCGCAGGGATGGGGAACACCGGGGAGCTGTTTTTT. Protein sequence: CASSAGMGNTGELFF.

The chain has TRBV5-1 and TRBJ2-7; 12 bases map to TRBD2. Germline CDR1 is SGHRS and CDR2 is YFSETQ. The CDR3 totals 15 residues. Trimming removed 0 bases from V and 5 bases from J; junction bases left unmatched: 3. The CDR3 spells CASSLGSSGGDEQYF. CDR3 nucleotide sequence: TGCGCCAGCAGCTTGGGTTCTAGCGGGGGGGACGAGCAGTACTTC.

The chain has TRBV18 and TRBJ2-3, with a tentative D call TRBD2 (6 bases). The CDR3 is made up of 15 amino acids. From germline, CDR1 is KGHSH and CDR2 LQKENI. V shed 0 bases and J shed 2 bases, with 9 bases lying between them. CDR3 region: CASSPPGGATDTQYF. The DNA for the CDR3 is TGTGCCAGCTCACCACCCGGCGGGGCCACAGATACGCAGTATTTT. The variable domain in full, completed from reference TRBV18 and TRBJ2-3, reads NAGVMQNPRHLVRRRGQEARLRCSPMKGHSHVYWYRQLPEEGLKFMVYLQKENIIDESGMPKERFSAEFPKEGPSILRIQQVVRGDSAAYFCASSPPGGATDTQYFGPGTRLTVL.

The chain uses TRBV12-3 or TRBV12-4 and TRBJ1-1; no clear D. The V end lost 7 bases, the J end lost 0 bases, and 6 bases lay between the germline ends. This CDR3 comprises 12 residues. The CDR3 sequence is CASNFMNTEAFF. Here the CDR3 DNA reads TGTGCCAGCAATTTCATGAACACTGAAGCTTTCTTT.

The rearrangement joins TRBV21-1 to TRBJ2-1; no DNA check was done on the table's D call, TRBD2. TRBV21-1 is flagged as a pseudogene. This CDR3 is built from 16 residues. CDR3 coding DNA: TGTGCCAGCAGCAATGAGGCTAGCGGGAGATACAATGAGCAGTTCTTC. Amino acids: CASSNEASGRYNEQFF.

The V gene is TRBV5-1, the J gene TRBJ1-2; D remains unclear. The CDR3 runs 14 residues. The V and J ends lost 0 bases and 5 bases respectively, with 11 bases between them. CDR1 is SGHRS, CDR2 YFSETQ, per germline. The CDR3 region is CASSLGGGSYGYTF. The CDR3, as DNA: TGCGCCAGCAGCTTGGGAGGAGGTTCATATGGCTACACCTTC.

Here the CDR3 reads CSVGAGGYEQYF. The CDR3 coding sequence is TGCAGCGTTGGGGCAGGGGGCTACGAGCAGTACTTC. This sequence joins TRBV29-1 and TRBJ2-7, with TRBD1 matching over 7 bases. This CDR3 spans 12 amino acids. Germline loops: CDR1 SQVTM, CDR2 ANQGSEA. Trimming at V came to 4 bases and at J to 3 bases, leaving 3 bases not matched to a gene.

The chain is built from TRBV5-4 and TRBJ2-1, with 13 bases that match TRBD2. Germline CDR1 and CDR2: SGHNT and YYREEE (reference sequence). The V segment lost 0 bases and the J segment 8 bases; nucleotides outside the gene matches: 11. The CDR3 consists of 18 residues. The CDR3 sequence: CASSLGLAGGPVRDEQFF. CDR3 bases: TGTGCCAGCAGCTTGGGACTAGCGGGGGGCCCGGTCAGGGATGAGCAGTTCTTC.